This T cell receptor (beta chain) was captured by sequencing in a study of cytomegalovirus exposure and HLA in healthy donors. PCR involved 60 Vbeta and 13 Jbeta primers. TCRdb's copy holds only in-frame clones and misses some; the assay was immunoSEQ multiplex PCR. The data hold about 200,000 clones, with around 79% observed a single time. With 4 bases removed from V and 4 bases from J, the gap between germline ends came to 5 bases. The germline V gene has CDR1 SGHTA and CDR2 FQGNSA. The CDR3 has 12 residues. Regarding this clone: Its specificity is not known. At the DNA level, this CDR3 is encoded by other sequences in the same sample as well.

Study-level findings and limits: The study dropped some indistinguishable V segments, TRBV6-2 and TRBV6-3 among them. It was reportedly the case that the classifier diagnosed cytomegalovirus status with high specificity and sensitivity.

The specimen sequenced was PBMCs. The chain recombines TRBV7-2 with TRBJ1-5; unclear D gene. This TCR came from a girl aged 10-17 years in good health and CMV-seropositive. The CDR3: CASSSYNQPQHF. The CDR3 nucleotides are TGTGCCAGCAGCTCCTATAATCAGCCCCAGCATTTT.